The rows below give T cell receptor beta chains drawn from one sample of a study of CD8 T cells in ankylosing spondylitis. TCRdb fed the 5' RACE reads into MiXCR, producing one record per CDR3 protein. The repertoire holds approximately 440,000 distinct CDR3 sequences, with 15% to 20% as singletons. Specimen: blood, either unsorted or a sorted T cell fraction (not recorded which). The receptors derive from a male donor with ankylosing spondylitis. The CDR3 runs from the conserved cysteine through the conserved F or W. A D gene is named only where the DNA matches it firmly. Rows give clone size only sometimes, using once, few, many, or a class for an expanded clone.

size: few; J: TRBJ2-1; V: TRBV11-2; D: .; DNA: TGTGCCGGTGGGAAAGGACGGAGTAGCAATGAGCAGTTCTTC; CDR3: CAGGKGRSSNEQFF
size: many; J: TRBJ2-1; V: TRBV7-9; D: TRBD2; DNA: TGTGCCAGCAGCTTAGGGCTCGGGGGGGTGCAGTTCTTC; CDR3: CASSLGLGGVQFF
size: .; J: TRBJ2-5; V: TRBV21-1; D: .; DNA: TGTGCCAGCAGCAAAGGGGCGCGGGAGGGGACCCAGTACTTC; CDR3: CASSKGAREGTQYF
size: .; J: TRBJ1-4; V: TRBV20-1; D: .; DNA: TGCAGTGCTAGAGAAGTTGCGGGAGAAAAACTGTTTTTT; CDR3: CSAREVAGEKLFF
size: few; J: TRBJ2-3; V: TRBV12-3/TRBV12-4; D: TRBD1; DNA: TGTGCCAGCAGTTTGGACCTGGTGACAGGGGGAATAGATACGCAGTATTTT; CDR3: CASSLDLVTGGIDTQYF
size: few; J: TRBJ2-6; V: TRBV9; D: .; DNA: TGTGCCAGCACTCGAGGGGCCAACGTCCTGACTTTC; CDR3: CASTRGANVLTF
size: few; J: TRBJ2-3; V: TRBV29-1; D: .; DNA: TGCAGCGTTGTCACAGGCACAGATACGCAGTATTTT; CDR3: CSVVTGTDTQYF
size: once; J: TRBJ2-7; V: TRBV2; D: .; DNA: TGTGCCAGCAAAACCTTCATCAAGCGAGCCACACCCTACGAGCAGTACTTC; CDR3: CASKTFIKRATPYEQYF
size: many; J: TRBJ2-2; V: TRBV24-1; D: .; DNA: TGTGCCACCAGTGACCACAGACGATACGACACCGGGGAGCTGTTTTTT; CDR3: CATSDHRRYDTGELFF
size: .; J: TRBJ2-3; V: TRBV20-1; D: .; DNA: TGCAGTGCCCCGGGGGGGACAGGGTTCACAGATACGCAGTATTTT; CDR3: CSAPGGTGFTDTQYF
size: .; J: TRBJ2-1; V: TRBV18; D: .; DNA: TGTGCCAGCTCCCTGACAGGACCAAGCTCCTACAATGAGCAGTTCTTC; CDR3: CASSLTGPSSYNEQFF
size: .; J: TRBJ2-3; V: TRBV28; D: .; DNA: TGTGCCAGCAGCCCCTACTCCCTAGGGGGAGACACAGATACGCAGTATTTT; CDR3: CASSPYSLGGDTDTQYF
size: few; J: TRBJ2-5; V: TRBV5-1; D: .; DNA: TGCGCCAGCAGTACCGGGACCGGTGAGATTGGGACCCAGTACTTC; CDR3: CASSTGTGEIGTQYF
size: many; J: TRBJ1-1; V: TRBV24-1; D: TRBD1; DNA: TGTGCCACCAGTGACCCGCCGGACAGGGGCACTGAAGCTTTCTTT; CDR3: CATSDPPDRGTEAFF
size: .; J: TRBJ2-5; V: TRBV7-8; D: TRBD2; DNA: TGTGCCAGCAGCTTAGCGTTGACTAGCGAGACCCAGTACTTC; CDR3: CASSLALTSETQYF
size: .; J: TRBJ2-7; V: TRBV10-3; D: .; DNA: TGTGCCATCAGTGTAGGCTACGAGCAGTACTTC; CDR3: CAISVGYEQYF
size: .; J: TRBJ2-7; V: TRBV6-1; D: TRBD1; DNA: TGTGCCAGCAGCGGACAGGGGACCCTCCTAAACTACGAGCAGTACTTC; CDR3: CASSGQGTLLNYEQYF
size: .; J: TRBJ2-7; V: TRBV9; D: .; DNA: TGTGCCAGCAGCGTAGTGAGGGGGTCCGCCCATCTAGCGGTAAGCTCCTACGAGCAGTACTTC; CDR3: CASSVVRGSAHLAVSSYEQYF
size: few; J: TRBJ2-7; V: TRBV6-5; D: .; DNA: TGTGCCAGCAGTTATCCTGGACCCACCAACGAGCAGTACTTC; CDR3: CASSYPGPTNEQYF
size: few; J: TRBJ1-1; V: TRBV6-1; D: TRBD1; DNA: TGTGCCAGCGACAAACAGGGGTTGAACACTGAAGCTTTCTTT; CDR3: CASDKQGLNTEAFF
size: few; J: TRBJ2-2; V: TRBV9; D: TRBD1; DNA: TGTGCCAGCAGCGTAGCTCAACAGGGGGCACCCGGGGAGCTGTTTTTT; CDR3: CASSVAQQGAPGELFF
size: .; J: TRBJ1-3; V: TRBV3-1; D: .; DNA: TGTGCCAGCAGCCCCTTGAGCGTCCCTGCGGACACCATATATTTT; CDR3: CASSPLSVPADTIYF
size: few; J: TRBJ2-1; V: TRBV30; D: TRBD2; DNA: TGTGCCTGGAGTGAGGACGGGGGGGTCTACAATGAGCAGTTCTTC; CDR3: CAWSEDGGVYNEQFF
size: .; J: TRBJ1-5; V: TRBV15; D: .; DNA: TGTGCCACCAGCAGAGATTGGAATAGCAATCAGCCCCAGCATTTT; CDR3: CATSRDWNSNQPQHF
size: .; J: TRBJ1-2; V: TRBV20-1; D: .; DNA: TGCAGTGCTAGAGGCCGGACACAGAATTTCTATGGCTACACCTTC; CDR3: CSARGRTQNFYGYTF
size: few; J: TRBJ2-2; V: TRBV12-3/TRBV12-4; D: .; DNA: TGTGCCAGCAGTTATGTTGGGGAGCTGTTTTTT; CDR3: CASSYVGELFF
size: .; J: TRBJ2-1; V: TRBV15; D: TRBD1; DNA: TGTGCCACCAGCAGAGACCGGGACAGGGCTTACAATGAGCAGTTCTTC; CDR3: CATSRDRDRAYNEQFF
size: .; J: TRBJ2-3; V: TRBV11-2; D: TRBD2; DNA: TGTGCCAGCAGCTTGGGACTAGCCGCAGATACGCAGTATTTT; CDR3: CASSLGLAADTQYF
size: .; J: TRBJ2-3; V: TRBV5-1; D: .; DNA: TGCGCCAGCAGCCTGGGGGACCCTAGCACAGATACGCAGTATTTT; CDR3: CASSLGDPSTDTQYF
size: .; J: TRBJ2-7; V: TRBV5-1; D: .; DNA: TGCGCCAGCAGCTTCGCTATTTTCGGCGGCTACGAGCAGTACTTC; CDR3: CASSFAIFGGYEQYF
size: few; J: TRBJ1-4; V: TRBV27; D: .; DNA: TGTGCCAGCAGACCTGACATCACAACTAATGAAAAACTGTTTTTT; CDR3: CASRPDITTNEKLFF
size: .; J: TRBJ2-7; V: TRBV24-1; D: TRBD1; DNA: TGTGCCACCAGTGACACCGGGGACAGGAGCTCCTACGAGCAGTACTTC; CDR3: CATSDTGDRSSYEQYF
size: .; J: TRBJ1-1; V: TRBV27; D: TRBD1; DNA: TGTGCCAGCAGTGCCGCCGGGACAGGGAGAATGAGCGTCACTGAAGCTTTCTTT; CDR3: CASSAAGTGRMSVTEAFF
size: .; J: TRBJ2-1; V: TRBV24-1; D: TRBD2; DNA: TGTGCCACCGGGGGGACTAGCGGGAGCAGTGAGCAGTTCTTC; CDR3: CATGGTSGSSEQFF
size: .; J: TRBJ1-4; V: TRBV2; D: TRBD1; DNA: TGTGCCAGCAGATTACAGGGGGCAACTAATGAAAAACTGTTTTTT; CDR3: CASRLQGATNEKLFF
size: many; J: TRBJ2-1; V: TRBV7-8; D: TRBD2; DNA: TGTGCCAGCAGTGTCAGGGGCGGACTAGCGGGGATTGAGCAGTTCTTC; CDR3: CASSVRGGLAGIEQFF
size: .; J: TRBJ2-7; V: TRBV3-1; D: .; DNA: TGTGCCAGCAGCAAGGGACATACCGAGCAGTACTTC; CDR3: CASSKGHTEQYF
size: few; J: TRBJ2-7; V: TRBV10-3; D: TRBD1; DNA: TGTGCCATCAGGCAGGGGGCCGGCGAGCAGTACTTC; CDR3: CAIRQGAGEQYF
size: .; J: TRBJ1-1; V: TRBV5-1; D: .; DNA: TGCGCCAGCAGCTTGGTAGGGGATGACACTGAAGCTTTCTTT; CDR3: CASSLVGDDTEAFF
size: few; J: TRBJ2-3; V: TRBV24-1; D: TRBD2; DNA: TGTGCCACCAGTGATTCCGGGACTAGCGGGGGGTGGGATACGCAGTATTTT; CDR3: CATSDSGTSGGWDTQYF
size: .; J: TRBJ2-7; V: TRBV5-1; D: TRBD1; DNA: TGCGCCAGCAGCGGGGGGACAGGGCAAAGCTCCTACGAGCAGTACTTC; CDR3: CASSGGTGQSSYEQYF
size: .; J: TRBJ1-2; V: TRBV5-4; D: .; DNA: TGTGCCAGCAGCTCACAGGAGCTTAACTATGGCTACACCTTC; CDR3: CASSSQELNYGYTF
size: few; J: TRBJ2-1; V: TRBV7-2; D: TRBD1; DNA: TGTGCCAGCAGCTTCTGGGGGACAGGGATGGACAATGAGCAGTTCTTC; CDR3: CASSFWGTGMDNEQFF
size: .; J: TRBJ2-1; V: TRBV5-1; D: TRBD2; DNA: TGCGCCAGCAGCTTGTATCTAGCGGGAACCTACAATGAGCAGTTCTTC; CDR3: CASSLYLAGTYNEQFF
size: few; J: TRBJ1-1; V: TRBV5-1; D: .; DNA: TGCGCCAGCAGCGCTCTAGACACTGAAGCTTTCTTT; CDR3: CASSALDTEAFF
size: .; J: TRBJ1-6; V: TRBV20-1; D: TRBD1; DNA: TGCAGTGCGCTGGACAGGGGGCAATTAGGCTCCTATAATTCACCCCTCCACTTT; CDR3: CSALDRGQLGSYNSPLHF
size: few; J: TRBJ2-5; V: TRBV10-3; D: .; DNA: TGTGCCATCGGATACGGTGGGGAGACCCAGTACTTC; CDR3: CAIGYGGETQYF
size: few; J: TRBJ1-1; V: TRBV12-3/TRBV12-4; D: .; DNA: TGTGCCAGCAGTTTGTTCGGTCAGAACACTGAAGCTTTCTTT; CDR3: CASSLFGQNTEAFF
size: .; J: TRBJ2-7; V: TRBV5-1; D: TRBD2; DNA: TGCGCCAGCAGCCCTGACAGGACTAGCGGAGACTACGAGCAGTACTTC; CDR3: CASSPDRTSGDYEQYF
size: few; J: TRBJ1-5; V: TRBV12-3/TRBV12-4; D: TRBD1; DNA: TGTGCCAGCAGTTTATGGGGGACAGGGGTTCAGCCCCAGCATTTT; CDR3: CASSLWGTGVQPQHF
size: .; J: TRBJ2-1; V: TRBV9; D: .; DNA: TGTGCCAGCAGCGTAGATCCGGGGAGCTCCTACAATGAGCAGTTCTTC; CDR3: CASSVDPGSSYNEQFF
size: .; J: TRBJ1-2; V: TRBV5-8; D: TRBD1; DNA: TGTGCCAGCAGCTTGGGAGGGGGCGGCTCCTATGGCTACACCTTC; CDR3: CASSLGGGGSYGYTF
size: few; J: TRBJ2-2; V: TRBV7-7; D: .; DNA: TGTGCCAGCAGCTTAACAGGGCAAACCGGGGAGCTGTTTTTT; CDR3: CASSLTGQTGELFF
size: few; J: TRBJ1-1; V: TRBV13; D: TRBD1; DNA: TGTGCCAGCAACCGACAGGGAACTGAAGCTTTCTTT; CDR3: CASNRQGTEAFF
size: many; J: TRBJ1-2; V: TRBV12-3/TRBV12-4; D: .; DNA: TGTGCCAGCAGTCTCGGGCCTACATATGGCTACACCTTC; CDR3: CASSLGPTYGYTF